These 18 T cell receptor beta chains were sequenced from one sample in a study of blood T cell repertoires in COVID-19. Clones were sequenced by immunoSEQ multiplex PCR, and TCRdb holds only the in-frame ones, with some missing. The profile shows roughly 280,000 clones, about 87% of them singletons. The material sequenced was PBMCs or T cells enriched from blood (not recorded which). The source is a woman between 50 and 59 years old who had recovered from COVID-19.

Note on this clone: The sample carries other DNA sequences with the same CDR3. The chain carries TRBV7-3 and TRBJ2-3; D remains ambiguous. The germline V gene encodes CDR1 SGHTA and CDR2 FQGTGA. The CDR3 contains 13 residues. The germline V and J ends were trimmed by 0 bases and 2 bases, with 3 bases remaining between them. CDR3 protein: CASSLTYTDTQYF. The CDR3 nucleotides read TGTGCCAGCAGCTTAACTTACACAGATACGCAGTATTTT.

CDR3: CASSLGTPTFEAFF. The DNA for the CDR3 is TGTGCCAGCAGCCTCGGGACACCTACATTCGAAGCTTTCTTT. This rearrangement joins TRBV28 to TRBJ1-1; TRBD1 is a possible D gene (6 bases). The ends were cut back, 6 bases at V and 8 bases at J, with 19 bases in the middle. Looked up from germline, CDR1 is MDHEN and CDR2 is SYDVKM. This CDR3 comprises 14 residues.

This chain uses TRBV30 with TRBJ2-4, with D perhaps TRBD1 (6 bases). Looked up from germline, CDR1 is GTSNPN and CDR2 is SVGIG (reference sequence). The length of the CDR3 is 14 residues. Trimming removed 4 bases from V and 8 bases from J, with 18 bases in between. The CDR3 nucleotides read TGTGCCTGGACCCCTGGGGGCAGTAGGGACATTCAGTACTTC. Protein sequence: CAWTPGGSRDIQYF.

The chain couples TRBV10-3 to TRBJ2-1, with D possibly TRBD2 on 5 matching bases. CDR3 length: 19 residues. Germline lookup yields CDR1 ENHRY and CDR2 SYGVKD. V lost 0 bases and J 0 bases, leaving 18 bases between the germline ends. The CDR3 reads CAISESPGMYSSSYNEQFF. Here the CDR3 DNA reads TGTGCCATCAGTGAGTCACCGGGAATGTATTCAAGCTCCTACAATGAGCAGTTCTTC.

This clone appeared once. This chain connects TRBV30 to TRBJ2-4; the D gene is possibly TRBD1 (6 bases). The CDR3 is 16 amino acids. Looked up from germline, CDR1 is GTSNPN and CDR2 is SVGIG (reference sequence). The V and J ends lost 4 bases and 0 bases respectively, with 16 bases between them. DNA for the CDR3: TGTGCCTGGACTCCCCCGGGACAACTAGCCAAAAACATTCAGTACTTC. Protein: CAWTPPGQLAKNIQYF.

This clone has a single count. V usage is TRBV7-6 and J usage is TRBJ2-2, with 7 nucleotides matching TRBD2. V lost 5 bases, J lost 1 base, and 7 bases stayed unmatched. From germline, CDR1 is SGHVS and CDR2 FNYEAQ. The CDR3 is 16 residues long. The CDR3 nucleotides are TGTGCCAGCAGCCTATTAGCGGGCCTGAACACCGGGGAGCTGTTTTTT. This codes for CASSLLAGLNTGELFF.

The chain combines TRBV6-5 with TRBJ2-5, with 9 nucleotides matching TRBD1. This CDR3 spans 15 amino acids. Looked up from germline, CDR1 is MNHEY and CDR2 is SVGAGI. Unmatched junction bases numbered 5, after V lost 2 bases and J lost 4 bases. The CDR3 spells CASSYGTGRGETQYF. The CDR3 coding sequence is TGTGCCAGCAGTTACGGGACAGGGCGGGGAGAGACCCAGTACTTC.

V and J are TRBV18 and TRBJ2-7; D gene uncertain. The CDR3 has 14 amino acids. V was clipped by 2 bases and J by 0 bases, with 8 bases between them. Germline CDR1 reads KGHSH; CDR2 reads LQKENI. The CDR3 loop reads CASSPNTASYEQYF. As DNA, the CDR3 is TGTGCCAGCTCACCAAACACAGCCTCCTACGAGCAGTACTTC.

This chain joins TRBV10-3 and TRBJ2-7, with 10 bases fitting TRBD2. With 3 bases clipped from V and 4 bases from J, the junction kept 6 bases outside the gene matches. The CDR3 extends over 15 amino acids. In germline, CDR1 is ENHRY, CDR2 SYGVKD. Written as DNA, the CDR3 is TGTGCCATCAGTGATTTAGCGGGAGGTCAGTACGAGCAGTACTTC. Translating it yields CAISDLAGGQYEQYF.

The chain couples TRBV2 to TRBJ2-1; no reliable D call. Germline lookup yields CDR1 SNHLY and CDR2 FYNNEI. This CDR3 is 11 amino acids long. V dropped 3 bases and J dropped 8 bases, with 5 bases sitting between them. CDR3 DNA sequence: TGTGCCAGCAGTGACATCCATGAGCAGTTCTTC. It encodes CASSDIHEQFF.

This sequence joins TRBV4-3 and TRBJ2-7; TRBD1 agrees at 9 bases. The CDR3 contains 15 residues. The germline CDR1 and CDR2 sequences are LGHNA and YSLEER. The V segment lost 4 bases and the J segment 4 bases; nucleotides outside the gene matches: 8. This chain's CDR3 is CASSREGQGLYEQYF. The CDR3 DNA reads TGCGCCAGCAGCCGCGAGGGACAGGGACTGTACGAGCAGTACTTC.

The gene calls are TRBV6-5 and TRBJ2-5, with 8 bases fitting TRBD1. Germline V gene sequence: CDR1 MNHEY, CDR2 SVGAGI. The V segment lost 0 bases and the J segment 2 bases; nucleotides outside the gene matches: 5. The CDR3 runs 16 residues. CDR3 bases: TGTGCCAGCAGTTACTCGGTTGGACAGGGACAAGAGACCCAGTACTTC. Residues: CASSYSVGQGQETQYF.

The chain employs TRBV3-1 (or the pseudogene TRBV3-2) and TRBJ2-1, with a weak D call TRBD2 (5 bases). There are 14 residues in the CDR3. The V gene lost 7 bases and the J gene lost 8 bases, with 18 bases spanning the gap. Germline lookup yields CDR1 LGHDT and CDR2 YNNKEL (reference sequence). The CDR3 DNA is TGTGCCAGCACCCTAAGCGGAGAGCGGCATGAGCAGTTCTTC. Its translation: CASTLSGERHEQFF.

The rearrangement uses TRBV21-1 and TRBJ1-2. TRBV21-1 is tagged as a pseudogene. CDR3 length: 12 amino acids. The chain's CDR3 is CASSSSNYGYTF. The DNA for the CDR3 is TGTGCCAGCAGCTCGAGTAACTATGGCTACACCTTC.

V usage is TRBV28 and J usage is TRBJ2-2, with 7 bases lining up with TRBD1. Germline V gene sequence: CDR1 MDHEN, CDR2 SYDVKM. The CDR3 length is 14 residues. V gave up 11 bases and J gave up 0 bases; unmatched junction bases: 6. The CDR3 nucleotides are TGTGCCGGGGCTGGGACAGCGAACACCGGGGAGCTGTTTTTT. Amino acid sequence: CAGAGTANTGELFF.

The chain uses TRBV11-2 and TRBJ1-5; 7 bases agree with TRBD1. Germline V gives CDR1 SGHAT, CDR2 FQNNGV. CDR3 length equals 13 residues. J gave up 8 bases and V 5 bases, and 6 bases lay outside the gene matches. The CDR3 protein is CASSQTRGEPQHF. CDR3 DNA: TGTGCCAGCAGCCAGACCAGGGGGGAGCCCCAGCATTTT. Together with reference TRBV11-2 and TRBJ1-5, the CDR3 gives the full variable domain: EAGVAQSPRYKIIEKRQSVAFWCNPISGHATLYWYQQILGQGPKLLIQFQNNGVVDDSQLPKDRFSAERLKGVDSTLKIQPAKLEDSAVYLCASSQTRGEPQHFGDGTRLSIL.

The chain employs TRBV29-1 and TRBJ1-1, with a possible D match to TRBD1 (6 bases). Trimming removed 7 bases from V and 0 bases from J, with 18 bases in between. This CDR3 spans 15 amino acids. CDR1 SQVTM and CDR2 ANQGSEA come from the germline V gene. CDR3 bases: TGCAGCGCCACAGGCCGGGACACTTTGAACACTGAAGCTTTCTTT. Amino acid sequence: CSATGRDTLNTEAFF.

This clone was detected once. The CDR3 DNA is TGCGCCAGCAGCTTGGGACTAGCGGACGCAGATACGCAGTATTTT. It translates to CASSLGLADADTQYF. The rearrangement uses TRBV5-1 and TRBJ2-3; 9 nucleotides align to TRBD2. V was pared by 0 bases and J by 4 bases, with 3 bases of the junction left unmatched. This CDR3 spans 15 amino acids. Looked up from germline, CDR1 is SGHRS and CDR2 is YFSETQ. Variable domain in full (rest from reference TRBV5-1 and TRBJ2-3): KAGVTQTPRYLIKTRGQQVTLSCSPISGHRSVSWYQQTPGQGLQFLFEYFSETQRNKGNFPGRFSGRQFSNSRSEMNVSTLELGDSALYLCASSLGLADADTQYFGPGTRLTVL.